The T cell receptor (beta chain) under discussion was sequenced for a study of shared clonotypes between healthy human individuals. Trimming shortened V by 4 bases and J by 6 bases, and 9 bases separated the two germline ends. The CDR3 runs 13 residues. Per the germline V gene, CDR1 is LGHNA and CDR2 is YNFKEQ. Assay: immunoSEQ multiplex PCR; the TCRdb copy retains only in-frame clones and omits some. The table includes some 380,000 clones, 95% to 97% detected once. Nashville, Tennessee was home to all donors, each a Caucasian adult. The sequence was obtained from a young man in good health. The material sequenced was memory CD8+ T cells sorted from blood. Subset indicated: CD45RO+ cells pooled with CCR7-negative TemRA cells. J is TRBJ2-2 and V is TRBV4-2; D perhaps matches TRBD2 (5 bases). CDR3 in DNA: TGTGCCAGCAGCCTTCCTAGCTCCGGGGAGCTGTTTTTT. Amino acid sequence: CASSLPSSGELFF.